This T cell receptor (beta chain) derives from a study of blood T cell repertoires in COVID-19. Overall study context: Samples came from the United States, Italy and Spain, spanning acute and convalescent COVID-19.

There are 13 residues in the CDR3. Germline-derived CDR1 and CDR2 are LNHDA and SQIVND (reference sequence). V was clipped by 3 bases and J by 8 bases; unmatched bases: 6. Recruits, aged about 18 to 100 years, lived in 20 to 30 US areas. The assay was immunoSEQ multiplex PCR, and TCRdb's table has in-frame clones only and misses some. Of about 430,000 clones listed, roughly 88% are singletons. The chain couples TRBV19 to TRBJ1-1; 7 bases agree with TRBD1. The clonotype was recovered from a woman between 18 and 29 years old who had been exposed to COVID-19. Sample: PBMCs or T cells enriched from blood (not recorded which). The CDR3 DNA reads TGTGCCAGTAGTATGGGGACAGCCTTCGAAGCTTTCTTT. Translation gives CASSMGTAFEAFF.